Each of the 4 T cell receptor beta chains below was sequenced from the same sample in a study of T cells in tumors after PD-1 blockade. Data came from immunoSEQ multiplex PCR; TCRdb stores just in-frame clones and leaves some out. The repertoire holds about 59,000 clones, with about 80% as singletons. The sample here was PBMCs, taken before anti-PD-1 treatment. The receptors stem from a human donor with basal cell carcinoma.

The rearrangement joins TRBV11-3 to TRBJ1-1, with D possibly matching TRBD1 (5 bases). Trimming stripped 7 bases from V and 3 bases from J, with 21 bases between. The CDR3 length is 16 residues. Germline V lookup: CDR1 SGHNT, CDR2 YENEEA. This CDR3 reads CASIRGGGRSDTEAFF. In DNA, the CDR3 is TGTGCCAGCATTAGGGGTGGGGGACGGTCTGACACTGAAGCTTTCTTT.

The chain links TRBV10-3 to TRBJ2-1; D is ambiguous. CDR1 ENHRY and CDR2 SYGVKD come from the germline V gene. This CDR3 spans 11 amino acids. Trimming cost V 2 bases and J 9 bases, with 5 bases left between them. The DNA for the CDR3 is TGTGCCATCAGTGAGCTCGGTGAGCAGTTCTTC. It specifies CAISELGEQFF.

J is TRBJ1-5 and V is TRBV7-8; TRBD1 matches 7 bases. V shed 5 bases and J 0 bases; nucleotides not matched to a gene: 10. CDR1 SGHVS and CDR2 FQNEAQ come from the germline V gene. The CDR3 has 17 residues. The DNA of the CDR3 is TGTGCCAGCAGCGCCGACAGGGTCCCCTTTAGCAATCAGCCCCAGCATTTT. It codes for CASSADRVPFSNQPQHF.

This chain joins TRBV19 and TRBJ1-1; no reliable D call. The CDR3 is 14 amino acids. V gave up 6 bases and J gave up 0 bases, with 11 bases separating them. From germline, CDR1 is LNHDA and CDR2 SQIVND (reference sequence). CDR3 nucleotides: TGTGCCAGTAGGATATTGAGGGTGAACACTGAAGCTTTCTTT. This codes for CASRILRVNTEAFF.